These 8 T cell receptor beta chains came from one sample sequenced in a study of cytomegalovirus exposure and HLA in healthy donors. In the PCR, 60 Vbeta and 13 Jbeta primers were used. Sequencing was performed with immunoSEQ multiplex PCR; in TCRdb, only in-frame clones are kept and a portion is missing. Of about 160,000 clones listed, roughly 70% are singletons. The sample taken for sequencing was PBMCs. These receptor sequences come from a woman aged 50 to 65 in good health and CMV-seropositive.

The chain combines TRBV6-5 with TRBJ2-7, with TRBD1 matching over 9 bases. The junction had 4 bases not matched to a gene; V was cut back by 6 bases and J by 4 bases. Germline-derived CDR1 and CDR2 are MNHEY and SVGAGI. CDR3 size: 13 residues. CDR3 coding DNA: TGTGCCAGCAGGGGGACAGGGTCTTACGAGCAGTACTTC. Protein sequence: CASRGTGSYEQYF.

The chain joins TRBV29-1 to TRBJ2-3, with TRBD1 identical over 10 bases. The J segment lost 2 bases and the V segment lost 6 bases, leaving 5 bases of the junction unmatched. CDR1 is SQVTM and CDR2 is ANQGSEA in the germline V gene. The CDR3 contains 14 residues. The CDR3 spells CSVRTGGFTDTQYF. The CDR3 DNA reads as TGCAGCGTCCGGACAGGGGGATTCACAGATACGCAGTATTTT.

V usage is TRBV7-2 and J usage is TRBJ1-2, with a weak D call TRBD1 (6 bases). This CDR3 is 14 amino acids long. Trimming removed 2 bases at V and 3 bases at J, with 10 bases between. CDR1 and CDR2 from the germline V gene are SGHTA and FQGNSA. The CDR3 loop reads CASSLRGGDYGYTF. Here the CDR3 DNA reads TGTGCCAGCAGCTTAAGGGGGGGAGACTATGGCTACACCTTC. Filled out from reference TRBV7-2 and TRBJ1-2, the complete variable domain reads GAGVSQSPSNKVTEKGKDVELRCDPISGHTALYWYRQSLGQGLEFLIYFQGNSAPDKSGLPSDRFSAERTGGSVSTLTIQRTQQEDSAVYLCASSLRGGDYGYTFGSGTRLTVV.

The chain employs TRBV2 and TRBJ1-1, with 7 bases matching TRBD1. CDR1 is SNHLY, CDR2 FYNNEI, per germline. The CDR3 runs to 15 residues. Trimming at V came to 8 bases and at J to 0 bases, leaving 9 bases not matched to a gene. The CDR3 loop is CASGSQGTLNTEAFF. Written as DNA, the CDR3 is TGTGCCAGCGGATCACAGGGGACACTGAACACTGAAGCTTTCTTT. Full variable domain (outside the CDR3, taken from reference TRBV2 and TRBJ1-1): EPEVTQTPSHQVTQMGQEVILRCVPISNHLYFYWYRQILGQKVEFLVSFYNNEISEKSEIFDDQFSVERPDGSNFTLKIRSTKLEDSAMYFCASGSQGTLNTEAFFGQGTRLTVV.

J is TRBJ1-1 and V is TRBV6-1, with D uncertain. The germline V gene encodes CDR1 MNHNS and CDR2 SASEGT. The CDR3 runs 13 residues. V lost 0 bases to trimming and J lost 1 base, with 3 bases between them. The CDR3 bases are TGTGCCAGCAGTGAAGCGCGGAACACTGAAGCTTTCTTT. It translates to CASSEARNTEAFF.

In this sample, this clone turned up a few times. The chain has TRBV2 and TRBJ1-1; D is undetermined. The V gene lost 7 bases and the J gene lost 0 bases, with 15 bases spanning the gap. The CDR3 runs 15 residues. Germline CDR1 SNHLY, CDR2 FYNNEI. CDR3 amino acids: CASITGGNMNTEAFF. CDR3 sequence (DNA): TGTGCCAGCATCACCGGCGGGAACATGAACACTGAAGCTTTCTTT.

The chain links TRBV27 to TRBJ1-1, with 8 positions matching TRBD1. The ends lost 3 bases at V and 6 bases at J; junction bases unmatched: 6. This CDR3 is 14 amino acids long. The germline gives CDR1 MNHEY, CDR2 SMNVEV (reference sequence). The chain's CDR3 is CASSFSTGEPEAFF. The CDR3, as DNA: TGTGCCAGCAGTTTTTCGACAGGGGAACCTGAAGCTTTCTTT.

The J gene is TRBJ2-6, the V gene TRBV4-1, with TRBD1 as a possible D gene (6 bases). Looked up from germline, CDR1 is MGHRA and CDR2 is YSYEKL. CDR3 length: 17 residues. Trimming left V 6 bases short and J 0 bases short, with 15 bases between. The CDR3 nucleotides are TGCGCCAGCAGACTGACAGGCATAAGCTCTGGGGCCAACGTCCTGACTTTC. It is translated as CASRLTGISSGANVLTF.